This TCR beta chain was sequenced in a study of CD8+CD57+ T cells in acquired aplastic anemia. For CDR3 and TCR beta VDJ profiling, genomic DNA was the template used. Using its own MiXCR run on the reads, TCRdb lists one record per CDR3 protein. Among hundreds of thousands of distinct CDR3 sequences listed, around 72% were seen once. This CDR3 is built from 13 residues. Per the germline V gene, CDR1 is MNHNY and CDR2 is SVGAGI (reference sequence). V was clipped by 6 bases and J by 3 bases; unmatched bases: 4. The chain has TRBV6-6 and TRBJ2-5, with 7 positions matching TRBD1. This receptor was obtained from a human donor in good health, serving as a control. Sequencing used sorted CD4+, CD8+, or CD8+CD57+ T cells (not recorded which) from PBMCs. The chain's CDR3 is CASRTGQKETQYF. CDR3 nucleotide sequence: TGTGCCAGCAGGACGGGACAGAAAGAGACCCAGTACTTC.